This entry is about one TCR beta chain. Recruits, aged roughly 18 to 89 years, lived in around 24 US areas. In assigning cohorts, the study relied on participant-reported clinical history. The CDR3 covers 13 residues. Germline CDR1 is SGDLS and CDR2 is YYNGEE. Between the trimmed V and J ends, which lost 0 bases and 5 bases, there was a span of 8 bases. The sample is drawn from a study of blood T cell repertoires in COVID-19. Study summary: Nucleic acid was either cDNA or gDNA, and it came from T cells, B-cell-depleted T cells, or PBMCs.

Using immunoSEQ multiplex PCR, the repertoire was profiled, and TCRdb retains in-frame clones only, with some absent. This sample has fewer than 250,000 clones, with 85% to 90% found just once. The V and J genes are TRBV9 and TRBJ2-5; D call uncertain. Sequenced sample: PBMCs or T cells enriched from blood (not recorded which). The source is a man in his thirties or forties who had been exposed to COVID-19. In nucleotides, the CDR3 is TGTGCCAGCAGCGTAGATATTCGGGAGACCCAGTACTTC. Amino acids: CASSVDIRETQYF.